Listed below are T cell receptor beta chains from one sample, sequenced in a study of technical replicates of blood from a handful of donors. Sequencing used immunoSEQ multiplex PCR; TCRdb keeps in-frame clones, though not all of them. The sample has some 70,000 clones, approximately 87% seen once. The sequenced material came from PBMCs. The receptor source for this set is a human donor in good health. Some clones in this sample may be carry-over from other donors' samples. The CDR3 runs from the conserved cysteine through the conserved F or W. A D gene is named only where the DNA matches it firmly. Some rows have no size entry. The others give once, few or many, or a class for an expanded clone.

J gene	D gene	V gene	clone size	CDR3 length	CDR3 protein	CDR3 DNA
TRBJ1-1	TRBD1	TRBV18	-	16	CASSPPGQGINTEAFF	TGTGCCAGCTCACCGCCGGGACAGGGAATAAACACTGAAGCTTTCTTT
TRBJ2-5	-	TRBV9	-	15	CASSVGGLSGETQYF	TGTGCCAGCAGCGTAGGAGGACTGTCTGGAGAGACCCAGTACTTC
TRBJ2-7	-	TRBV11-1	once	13	CASSLGLFYEQYF	TGTGCCAGCAGCTTGGGGCTGTTCTACGAGCAGTACTTC
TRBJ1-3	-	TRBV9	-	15	CASSVDLGLGNTIYF	TGTGCCAGCAGCGTAGATCTCGGGTTAGGAAACACCATATATTTT
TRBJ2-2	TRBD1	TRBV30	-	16	CAWSRQGYLNTGELFF	TGTGCCTGGAGCAGACAGGGATACTTGAACACCGGGGAGCTGTTTTTT
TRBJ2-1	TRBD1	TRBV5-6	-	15	CASSHGQVTYNEQFF	TGTGCCAGCAGCCATGGACAGGTGACCTACAATGAGCAGTTCTTC
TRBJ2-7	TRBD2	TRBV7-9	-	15	CASSLGWGPGGEQYF	TGTGCCAGCAGCTTAGGGTGGGGTCCGGGGGGGGAGCAGTACTTC
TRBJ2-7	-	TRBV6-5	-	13	CASSPGHPYEQYF	TGTGCCAGCAGTCCGGGACACCCCTACGAGCAGTACTTC
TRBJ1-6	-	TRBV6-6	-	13	CASSSNSNAPLHF	TGTGCCAGCAGTTCGAACAGTAACGCGCCCCTCCACTTT
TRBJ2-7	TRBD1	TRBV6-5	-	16	CASSSRQGWGFGEQYF	TGTGCCAGCAGTTCCCGACAGGGTTGGGGATTTGGCGAGCAGTACTTC
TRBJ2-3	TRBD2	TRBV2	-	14	CASKTGTNTDTQYF	TGTGCCAGCAAAACCGGGACTAACACAGATACGCAGTATTTT
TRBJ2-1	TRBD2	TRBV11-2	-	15	CASSLLGTSGNEQFF	TGTGCCAGCAGCTTACTTGGGACTAGCGGCAATGAGCAGTTCTTC
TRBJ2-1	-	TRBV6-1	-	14	CATSTTQSGNEQFF	TGTGCCACCTCAACCACTCAAAGCGGAAATGAGCAGTTCTTC
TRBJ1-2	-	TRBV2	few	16	CASRTGGSGRSAGYTF	TGTGCCAGCAGGACGGGGGGGTCAGGCAGGAGCGCTGGCTACACCTTC
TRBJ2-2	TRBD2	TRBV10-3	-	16	CAISDLAGGSPGELFF	TGTGCCATCAGTGACCTAGCGGGAGGGAGTCCCGGGGAGCTGTTTTTT
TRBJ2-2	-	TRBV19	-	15	CASSIAWTGAGELFF	TGTGCCAGTAGTATAGCTTGGACGGGAGCCGGGGAGCTGTTTTTT
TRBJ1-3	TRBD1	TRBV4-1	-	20	CASSQESGTGRSIVGNTIYF	TGCGCCAGCAGCCAAGAGTCCGGGACAGGGCGGTCCATAGTCGGAAACACCATATATTTT
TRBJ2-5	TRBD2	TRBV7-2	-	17	CASSIGTSGGGKETQYF	TGTGCCAGCAGCATCGGGACTAGCGGGGGAGGAAAAGAGACCCAGTACTTC
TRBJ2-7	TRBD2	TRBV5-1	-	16	CASSPPGLAGVYEQYF	TGCGCCAGCAGCCCCCCGGGACTAGCGGGAGTCTACGAGCAGTACTTC
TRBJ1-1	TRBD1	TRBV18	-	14	CASSLGQGFTEAFF	TGTGCCAGCTCACTCGGACAGGGCTTCACTGAAGCTTTCTTT
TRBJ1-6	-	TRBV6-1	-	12	CASSAEHSPLHF	TGTGCCAGCAGTGCAGAACATTCACCCCTCCACTTT